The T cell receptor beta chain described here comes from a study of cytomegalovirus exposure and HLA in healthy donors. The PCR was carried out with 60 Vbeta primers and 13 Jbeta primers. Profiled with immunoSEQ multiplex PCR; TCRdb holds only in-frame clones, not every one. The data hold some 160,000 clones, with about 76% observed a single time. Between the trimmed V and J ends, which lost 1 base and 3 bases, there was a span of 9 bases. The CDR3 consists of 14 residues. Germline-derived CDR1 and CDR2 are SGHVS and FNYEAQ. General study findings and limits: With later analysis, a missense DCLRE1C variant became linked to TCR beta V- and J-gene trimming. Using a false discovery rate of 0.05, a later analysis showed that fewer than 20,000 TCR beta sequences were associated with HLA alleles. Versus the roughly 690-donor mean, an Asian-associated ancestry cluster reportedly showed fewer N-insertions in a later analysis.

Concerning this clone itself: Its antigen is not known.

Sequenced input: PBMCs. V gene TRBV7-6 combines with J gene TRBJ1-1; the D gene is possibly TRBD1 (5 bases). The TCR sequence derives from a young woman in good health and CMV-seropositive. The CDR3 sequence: CASSLGAGHTEAFF. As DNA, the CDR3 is TGTGCCAGCAGCTTAGGGGCAGGGCACACTGAAGCTTTCTTT.